These T cell receptor beta chains were read from a single sample in a study of vaccination effects on CD4 cells after COVID-19. No cognate antigen is known for these TCRs. Clones were read by immunoSEQ multiplex PCR, and TCRdb kept only the in-frame ones, dropping some. The repertoire holds about 46,000 clones, with nearly 75% as singletons. The sequencing used CD4+ T cells from PBMCs cultured with HCoV-OC43 spike peptides, collected after COVID-19 vaccination. The receptor source for this set is a human donor who received a COVID-19 vaccine. Each CDR3 is given with its conserved first and last residue. The D gene is left open where the match is weak. Size values are once, few and many counts, or a class for expanded clones, and some rows have none.

>TRBJ1-4|TRBV7-2|NA|NA
CASSGQLGEKLFF
TGTGCCAGCAGTGGACAGTTGGGAGAAAAACTGTTTTTT
>TRBJ2-2|TRBV20-1|few|NA
CSASKRGLANTGELFF
TGCAGTGCTAGTAAAAGAGGACTCGCGAACACCGGGGAGCTGTTTTTT
>TRBJ2-7|TRBV6-5|NA|TRBD2
CAIGTSGGTYEQYF
TGTGCCATTGGTACTAGCGGGGGCACCTACGAGCAGTACTTC
>TRBJ1-1|TRBV27|NA|NA
CASSSTERLTEAFF
TGTGCCAGCAGTTCGACAGAGAGACTCACTGAAGCTTTCTTT
>TRBJ2-7|TRBV6-5|NA|TRBD2
CASSSGGPPYEQYF
TGTGCCAGCAGCTCGGGGGGGCCCCCCTACGAGCAGTACTTC
>TRBJ1-2|TRBV11-2|NA|NA
CASSQGIYGYTF
TGTGCCAGCAGCCAAGGGATCTATGGCTACACCTTC
>TRBJ2-1|TRBV5-6|NA|NA
CASTFYQGTSYNEQFF
TGTGCCAGCACCTTTTATCAGGGGACTTCCTACAATGAGCAGTTCTTC
>TRBJ1-2|TRBV3-1/TRBV3-2|NA|TRBD1
CASSPIGTGVYGYTF
TGTGCCAGCAGCCCAATAGGGACAGGGGTCTATGGCTACACCTTC
>TRBJ1-1|TRBV10-2|NA|NA
CASSQGMNTEAFF
TGCGCCAGCAGCCAGGGTATGAACACTGAAGCTTTCTTT
>TRBJ1-3|TRBV5-5|few|NA
CASSWGNPGSGNTIYF
TGTGCCAGCAGCTGGGGGAATCCAGGCTCTGGAAACACCATATATTTT
>TRBJ2-2|TRBV19|NA|TRBD1
CASRIDRAGELFF
TGTGCCAGTAGGATCGACAGGGCCGGGGAGCTGTTTTTT
>TRBJ1-3|TRBV18|NA|TRBD1
CASSQGASGNTIYF
TGTGCCAGCTCACAGGGGGCCTCTGGAAACACCATATATTTT
>TRBJ2-7|TRBV6-5|few|NA
CASSRFGGDTYEQYF
TGTGCCAGCAGTCGTTTTGGCGGGGATACCTACGAGCAGTACTTC
>TRBJ1-1|TRBV5-4|NA|TRBD1
CASSRPGTGGRAFF
TGTGCCAGCAGCCGACCCGGGACAGGGGGGAGAGCTTTCTTT
>TRBJ1-1|TRBV7-9|NA|NA
CASSLASGAPEAFF
TGTGCCAGCAGCTTAGCGTCAGGGGCCCCTGAAGCTTTCTTT
>TRBJ2-7|TRBV27|NA|NA
CASSLIPWGSYEQYF
TGTGCCAGCAGTTTAATCCCTTGGGGGTCCTACGAGCAGTACTTC
>TRBJ2-7|TRBV18|NA|NA
CASSSNRGLSYEQYF
TGTGCCAGCTCCTCGAACAGGGGACTCTCCTACGAGCAGTACTTC
>TRBJ2-1|TRBV6-5|NA|TRBD2
CASSYSRSGGFEQFF
TGTGCCAGCAGTTACTCGAGGAGCGGGGGTTTTGAGCAGTTCTTC
>TRBJ1-6|TRBV19|NA|NA
CASSISVAGSRSPLHF
TGTGCCAGTAGTATTTCGGTGGCAGGGTCTCGGTCACCCCTCCACTTT
>TRBJ1-2|TRBV5-4|NA|NA
CASSLEGYGYTF
TGTGCCAGCAGCCTGGAGGGCTATGGCTACACCTTC
>TRBJ2-7|TRBV7-9|NA|TRBD2
CASSLTGEGYEQYF
TGTGCCAGCAGCTTAACCGGGGAGGGCTACGAGCAGTACTTC
>TRBJ1-6|TRBV5-1|NA|NA
CASRQGSRGVYNSPLHF
TGCGCCAGCAGGCAGGGGTCGAGGGGGGTGTATAATTCACCCCTCCACTTT
>TRBJ2-7|TRBV25-1|many|NA
CASSEGGTYEQYF
TGTGCCAGCAGTGAAGGGGGGACCTACGAGCAGTACTTC
>TRBJ2-3|TRBV7-2|NA|NA
CASSLVGGGPTDTQYF
TGTGCCAGCAGCTTAGTTGGCGGGGGCCCCACAGATACGCAGTATTTT
>TRBJ2-7|TRBV4-1|many|NA
CASSQVFGQRSLHEQYF
TGCGCCAGCAGCCAAGTATTCGGTCAACGATCTCTACACGAGCAGTACTTC
>TRBJ2-3|TRBV19|NA|NA
CASSLRGGLADTQYF
TGTGCCAGTAGTCTCAGGGGAGGATTGGCAGATACGCAGTATTTT
>TRBJ2-7|TRBV23-1|NA|NA
CASSQFGQGYEQYF
TGCGCCAGCAGTCAATTTGGGCAGGGCTACGAGCAGTACTTC
>TRBJ1-6|TRBV6-5|NA|NA
CASTFQTAGSPLHF
TGTGCCAGCACCTTCCAGACAGCCGGGTCACCCCTCCACTTT
>TRBJ1-4|TRBV27|few|NA
CASSPRGEKLFF
TGTGCCAGCAGCCCCAGAGGAGAAAAACTGTTTTTT